This passage covers 18 T cell receptor beta chains from one sample sequenced in a study of blood T cell repertoires in COVID-19. Clones were sequenced by immunoSEQ multiplex PCR, and TCRdb holds only the in-frame ones, with some missing. This table has tens of thousands of clones, 70% to 90% appearing once. The sequencing sample was made of peripheral blood. The receptors stem from a man in his fifties or sixties with active COVID-19.

The chain links TRBV12-3 or TRBV12-4 to TRBJ1-2; weak D call: TRBD1 (6 bases). Trimming pared 3 bases from V and 6 bases from J, leaving 11 bases between. The CDR3 is 13 residues long. In nucleotides, the CDR3 is TGTGCCAGCAGTTTGAGCAGGGGACATGGCTACACCTTC. It is translated as CASSLSRGHGYTF.

The V call is TRBV11-2, the J call TRBJ2-7, with a weak D call TRBD2 (6 bases). Germline-derived CDR1 and CDR2 are SGHAT and FQNNGV. The V and J ends lost 3 bases and 7 bases respectively, with 13 bases between them. The CDR3 loop spans 13 amino acids. The CDR3 region is CASSFSDGGEQYF. Here the CDR3 DNA reads TGTGCCAGCAGCTTCTCGGACGGGGGTGAGCAGTACTTC.

This chain joins TRBV7-2 and TRBJ1-2, with TRBD1 matching over 7 bases. Trimming took 2 bases from V and 0 from J; bases not matched to a gene: 3. Per germline, CDR1 SGHTA and CDR2 FQGNSA. This CDR3 spans 15 amino acids. Here the CDR3 reads CASSLTGVSNYGYTF. CDR3 DNA: TGTGCCAGCAGCTTAACAGGGGTTTCTAACTATGGCTACACCTTC.

The V call is TRBV9, the J call TRBJ2-1, with 8 bases matching TRBD2. Germline CDR1 and CDR2: SGDLS and YYNGEE. The V gene end was trimmed by 0 bases and the J gene end by 3 bases; junction bases not matched to a gene: 11. The CDR3 covers 18 residues. The CDR3 DNA reads TGTGCCAGCAGCGTAGTACCGGCAGCGGGGGCCGTCTACAATGAGCAGTTCTTC. Translation gives CASSVVPAAGAVYNEQFF.

The chain carries TRBV27 and TRBJ2-3, with D maybe TRBD2 (8 bases). V was cut by 7 bases and J by 1 base, with 15 bases left in between. Germline V gene lookup returns CDR1 MNHEY and CDR2 SMNVEV (reference sequence). The CDR3 contains 15 residues. This CDR3 reads CASTGGTDGTDTQYF. The DNA for the CDR3 is TGTGCCAGCACGGGGGGGACAGATGGCACAGATACGCAGTATTTT.

This chain joins TRBV29-1 and TRBJ2-7, with unresolved D. From germline, CDR1 is SQVTM and CDR2 ANQGSEA. V was cut by 0 bases and J by 6 bases, with 9 bases left in between. The CDR3 is 12 amino acids. The CDR3 coding sequence is TGCAGCGTTGAAGATCTCGGCGGCGAGCAGTACTTC. Translating it yields CSVEDLGGEQYF.

This clone was detected once. The chain employs TRBV11-1 and TRBJ2-5, with D possibly being TRBD1 (5 bases). Germline V gene sequence: CDR1 SGHAT, CDR2 FQDESV (reference sequence). Trimming removed 3 bases at V and 3 bases at J, with 17 bases between. The CDR3 covers 16 residues. CDR3 coding DNA: TGTGCCAGCAGCTTGAGGTCGAAGACAGATGAAGAGACCCAGTACTTC. Protein sequence: CASSLRSKTDEETQYF.

The chain uses TRBV29-1 and TRBJ2-7; 9 bases agree with TRBD1. Germline V gives CDR1 SQVTM, CDR2 ANQGSEA. This CDR3 contains 15 residues. J was trimmed by 1 base and V by 1 base; bases with no gene match: 5. CDR3 nucleotides: TGCAGCGTTGAAGCCTTGGACAGGGGTTCCTACGAGCAGTACTTC. It encodes CSVEALDRGSYEQYF.

The chain combines TRBV5-5 with TRBJ1-5, with 9 bases fitting TRBD1. Looked up from germline, CDR1 is SGHKS and CDR2 is YYEKEE (reference sequence). The CDR3 runs to 17 residues. After removal of 0 bases from V and 3 bases from J, the junction contained 7 bases not matched to a gene. In DNA form, the CDR3 reads TGTGCCAGCAGCTTGGGAGCGGGGACAGGGTTCAATCAGCCCCAGCATTTT. This gives the protein CASSLGAGTGFNQPQHF.

The chain couples TRBV18 to TRBJ1-6; the D gene is possibly TRBD1 (6 bases). V lost 1 base, J lost 3 bases, and 16 bases lay in between. The germline V gene has CDR1 KGHSH and CDR2 LQKENI. The CDR3 totals 18 residues. This CDR3 reads CASSPLPGDEIYNSPLHF. The CDR3 bases are TGTGCCAGCTCACCACTCCCAGGGGACGAAATCTATAATTCACCCCTCCACTTT.

This chain joins TRBV10-3 and TRBJ2-7; possible D gene TRBD1, 6 bases. V lost 4 bases and J 0 bases, leaving 16 bases between the germline ends. From germline, CDR1 is ENHRY and CDR2 SYGVKD. This CDR3 contains 16 residues. The CDR3 spells CAISGKRGDISYEQYF. The CDR3 DNA sequence: TGTGCCATCAGTGGTAAGCGTGGGGACATCTCCTACGAGCAGTACTTC.

V gene TRBV29-1 combines with J gene TRBJ2-2; D possibly corresponds to TRBD1 (6 bases). V was cut by 4 bases and J by 4 bases, with 16 bases left in between. The length of the CDR3 is 15 residues. Germline-derived CDR1 and CDR2 are SQVTM and ANQGSEA. CDR3 in DNA: TGCAGCGTTGTAGGCGGCAGGGGCACCACCGGGGAGCTGTTTTTT. Amino acids: CSVVGGRGTTGELFF.

This clone came up once. The chain combines TRBV4-2 with TRBJ2-5; no clear D gene. Germline CDR1 is LGHNA and CDR2 is YNFKEQ. There are 14 residues in the CDR3. V was clipped by 0 bases and J by 3 bases, with 8 bases between them. The CDR3 DNA reads as TGTGCCAGCAGCCAAGATGCTAGAGAAGAGACCCAGTACTTC. This sequence encodes CASSQDAREETQYF.

In DNA, the CDR3 is TGTGCCAGCAGCCGAACAGGGAACGGCTACACCTTC. Protein sequence: CASSRTGNGYTF. The gene calls are TRBV12-3 or TRBV12-4 and TRBJ1-2, with D possibly being TRBD1 (6 bases). The CDR3 loop spans 12 amino acids. V was pared by 6 bases and J by 8 bases, with 13 bases between.

J is TRBJ2-7 and V is TRBV3-1 (or the pseudogene TRBV3-2), with 9 bases lining up with TRBD1. The CDR3 extends over 14 amino acids. Germline loops: CDR1 LGHDT, CDR2 YNNKEL (reference sequence). The ends lost 9 bases at V and 7 bases at J; junction bases unmatched: 13. The CDR3 spells CASSLGTGIYEQYF. CDR3 DNA: TGTGCCAGTTCCTTGGGGACAGGGATCTATGAGCAGTACTTC.

V gene TRBV6-4 combines with J gene TRBJ1-5, with D tentatively TRBD1 (6 bases). Germline assignment: CDR1 MRHNA and CDR2 SNTAGT. Deletions cut 10 bases from V and 3 bases from J, with 19 bases between. The CDR3 runs to 15 residues. In nucleotides, the CDR3 is TGTGCCACCGGACAGCCAAGGGAAATCAATCAGCCCCAGCATTTT. As protein: CATGQPREINQPQHF.

CDR3 sequence reads: CASSPGPGSYEQYF. As DNA, the CDR3 is TGTGCCAGCTCACCGGGGCCGGGTTCCTACGAGCAGTACTTC. J is TRBJ2-7 and V is TRBV18, with D possibly TRBD1 on 5 matching bases. In germline, CDR1 is KGHSH, CDR2 LQKENI. V was pared by 3 bases and J by 1 base, with 10 bases between. This CDR3 spans 14 amino acids.

The chain recombines TRBV5-4 with TRBJ2-5; 14 bases fit TRBD2. V was clipped by 0 bases and J by 4 bases; unmatched bases: 8. The CDR3 sequence is 18 residues long. Germline CDR1 SGHNT, CDR2 YYREEE (reference sequence). For the CDR3, the DNA is TGTGCCAGCAGCTTGGCCAGGGGACTAGCGGGGGTCGGAGAGACCCAGTACTTC. Protein: CASSLARGLAGVGETQYF.